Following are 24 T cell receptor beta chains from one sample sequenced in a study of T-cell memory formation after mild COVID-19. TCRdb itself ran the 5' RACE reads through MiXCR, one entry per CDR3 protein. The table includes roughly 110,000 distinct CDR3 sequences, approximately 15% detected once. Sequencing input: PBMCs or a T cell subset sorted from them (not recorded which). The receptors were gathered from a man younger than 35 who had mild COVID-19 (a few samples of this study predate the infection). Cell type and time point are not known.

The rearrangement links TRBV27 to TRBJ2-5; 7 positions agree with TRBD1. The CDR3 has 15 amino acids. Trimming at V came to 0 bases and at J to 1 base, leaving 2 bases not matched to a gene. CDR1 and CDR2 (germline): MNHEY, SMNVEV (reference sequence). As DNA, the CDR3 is TGTGCCAGCAGTTTATCGACAGGGATCCAAGAGACCCAGTACTTC. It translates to CASSLSTGIQETQYF.

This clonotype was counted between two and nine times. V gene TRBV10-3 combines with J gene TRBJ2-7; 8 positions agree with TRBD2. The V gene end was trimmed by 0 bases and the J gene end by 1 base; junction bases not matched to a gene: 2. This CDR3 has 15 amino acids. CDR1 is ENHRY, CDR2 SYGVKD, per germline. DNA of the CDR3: TGTGCCATCAGTGAGTCCCAGCGGGGGTCCTACGAGCAGTACTTC. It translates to CAISESQRGSYEQYF.

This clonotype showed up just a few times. The CDR3 loop reads CASSLTPRSYNEQFF. As DNA, the CDR3 is TGTGCCAGCAGTTTGACCCCGCGCTCCTACAATGAGCAGTTCTTC. This chain uses TRBV6-5 with TRBJ2-1; no clear D. Per the germline V gene, CDR1 is MNHEY and CDR2 is SVGAGI. CDR3 length: 15 amino acids. V was trimmed by 4 bases and J by 0 bases, leaving 10 bases between them.

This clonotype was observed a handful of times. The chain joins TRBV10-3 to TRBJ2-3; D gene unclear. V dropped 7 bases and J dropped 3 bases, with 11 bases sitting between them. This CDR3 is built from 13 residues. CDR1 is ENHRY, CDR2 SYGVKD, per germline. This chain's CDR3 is CAITDGDTDTQYF. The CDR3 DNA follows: TGTGCCATCACCGATGGAGATACAGATACGCAGTATTTT.

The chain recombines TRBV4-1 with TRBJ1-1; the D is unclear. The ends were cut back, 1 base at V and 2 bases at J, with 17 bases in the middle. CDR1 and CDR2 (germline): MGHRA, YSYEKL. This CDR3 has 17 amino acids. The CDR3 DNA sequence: TGCGCCAGCAGCCAAGTAGTCGGGCAGTTCGGCAACACTGAAGCTTTCTTT. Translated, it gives CASSQVVGQFGNTEAFF.

The CDR3: CASSQEGGGRDTQYF. Written as DNA, the CDR3 is TGTGCCAGCAGCCAAGAGGGCGGGGGCAGAGATACGCAGTATTTT. The chain has TRBV3-1 and TRBJ2-3, with D possibly being TRBD2 (7 bases). Germline CDR1 and CDR2: LGHDT and YNNKEL (reference sequence). The CDR3 spans 15 residues. Trimming took 0 bases from V and 5 from J, leaving 12 bases between them.

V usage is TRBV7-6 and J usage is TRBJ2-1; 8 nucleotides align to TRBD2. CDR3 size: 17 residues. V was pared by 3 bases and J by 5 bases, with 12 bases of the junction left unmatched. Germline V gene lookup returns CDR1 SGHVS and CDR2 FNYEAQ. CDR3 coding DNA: TGTGCCAGCAGCTTCCTTCCCGTCTTTAGCGGGGACAATGAGCAGTTCTTC. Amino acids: CASSFLPVFSGDNEQFF. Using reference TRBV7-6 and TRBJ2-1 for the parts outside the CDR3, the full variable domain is GAGVSQSPRYKVTKRGQDVALRCDPISGHVSLYWYRQALGQGPEFLTYFNYEAQQDKSGLPNDRFSAERPEGSISTLTIQRTEQRDSAMYRCASSFLPVFSGDNEQFFGPGTRLTVL.

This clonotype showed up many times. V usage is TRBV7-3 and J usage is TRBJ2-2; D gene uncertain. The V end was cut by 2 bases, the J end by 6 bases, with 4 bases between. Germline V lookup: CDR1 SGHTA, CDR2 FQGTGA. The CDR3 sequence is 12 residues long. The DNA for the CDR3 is TGTGCCAGCAGCTTACTCTCCGGGGAGCTGTTTTTT. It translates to CASSLLSGELFF.

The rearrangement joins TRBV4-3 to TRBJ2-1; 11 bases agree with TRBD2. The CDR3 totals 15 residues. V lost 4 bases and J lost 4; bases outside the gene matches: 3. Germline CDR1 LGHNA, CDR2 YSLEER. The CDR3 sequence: CASSPGLAGYNEQFF. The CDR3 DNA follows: TGCGCCAGCAGCCCCGGACTAGCGGGTTACAATGAGCAGTTCTTC.

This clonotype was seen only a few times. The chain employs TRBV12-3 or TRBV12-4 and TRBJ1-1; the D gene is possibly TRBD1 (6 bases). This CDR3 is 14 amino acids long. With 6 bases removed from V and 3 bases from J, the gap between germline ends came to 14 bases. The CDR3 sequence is CASREGGVHTEAFF. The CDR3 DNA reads TGTGCCAGCAGGGAGGGGGGGGTACACACTGAAGCTTTCTTT.

Here the CDR3 reads CSARDGSGETSTDTQYF. CDR3 coding DNA: TGCAGTGCTAGAGATGGGAGCGGGGAAACAAGCACAGATACGCAGTATTTT. The V and J genes are TRBV20-1 and TRBJ2-3; TRBD2 aligns across 7 bases. Trimming removed 0 bases from V and 0 bases from J; junction bases left unmatched: 9. CDR3 length equals 17 residues. Per germline, CDR1 DFQATT and CDR2 SNEGSKA (reference sequence).

As DNA, the CDR3 is TGTGCCAGCAGCCTCGGGACAGGAGGGACTATTGGCTACACCTTC. It is translated as CASSLGTGGTIGYTF. The V and J genes are TRBV6-5 and TRBJ1-2; 8 bases map to TRBD1. The CDR3 runs 15 residues. The germline CDR1 and CDR2 sequences are MNHEY and SVGAGI. V was clipped by 6 bases and J by 7 bases; unmatched bases: 13.

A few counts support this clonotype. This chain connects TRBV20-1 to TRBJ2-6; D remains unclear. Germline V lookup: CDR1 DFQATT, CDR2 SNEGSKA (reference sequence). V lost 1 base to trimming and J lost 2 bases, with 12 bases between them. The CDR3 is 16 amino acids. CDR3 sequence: CSARAWKIPGANVLTF. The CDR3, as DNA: TGCAGTGCTAGAGCCTGGAAGATCCCTGGGGCCAACGTCCTGACTTTC.

The CDR3 loop reads CASSPGTLDGELFF. In DNA form, the CDR3 reads TGTGCCAGCAGCCCCGGGACATTGGACGGGGAGCTGTTTTTT. The chain carries TRBV12-3 or TRBV12-4 and TRBJ2-2, with D perhaps TRBD1 (6 bases). The V end was cut by 6 bases, the J end by 7 bases, with 15 bases between. The CDR3 length is 14 residues.

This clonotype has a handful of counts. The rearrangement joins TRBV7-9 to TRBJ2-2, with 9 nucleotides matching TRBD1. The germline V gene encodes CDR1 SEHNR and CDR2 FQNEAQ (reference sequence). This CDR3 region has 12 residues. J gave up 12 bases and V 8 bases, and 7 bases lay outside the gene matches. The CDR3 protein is CASLGQGRQLFF. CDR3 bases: TGTGCCAGCCTTGGACAGGGGCGGCAGCTGTTTTTT.

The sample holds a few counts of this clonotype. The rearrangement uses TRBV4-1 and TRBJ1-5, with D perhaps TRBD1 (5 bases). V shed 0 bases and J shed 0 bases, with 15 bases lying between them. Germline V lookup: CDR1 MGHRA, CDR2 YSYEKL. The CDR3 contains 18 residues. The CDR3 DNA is TGCGCCAGCAGCCAAGATCCCGTTGGGACGTATAGCAATCAGCCCCAGCATTTT. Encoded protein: CASSQDPVGTYSNQPQHF.

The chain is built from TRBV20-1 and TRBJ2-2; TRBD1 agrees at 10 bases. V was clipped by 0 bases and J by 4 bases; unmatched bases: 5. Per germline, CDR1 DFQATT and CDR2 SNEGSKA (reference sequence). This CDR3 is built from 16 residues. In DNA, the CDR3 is TGCAGTGCTAGAGATCGACAGGGGGCGGGCACCGGGGAGCTGTTTTTT. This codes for CSARDRQGAGTGELFF.

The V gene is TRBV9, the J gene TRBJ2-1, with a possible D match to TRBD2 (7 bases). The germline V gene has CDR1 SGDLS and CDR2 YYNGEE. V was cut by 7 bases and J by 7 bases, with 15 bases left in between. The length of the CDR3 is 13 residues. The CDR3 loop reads CASGSGGENEQFF. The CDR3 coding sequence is TGTGCCAGCGGCTCGGGGGGCGAGAATGAGCAGTTCTTC. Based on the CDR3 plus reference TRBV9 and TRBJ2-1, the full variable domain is DSGVTQTPKHLITATGQRVTLRCSPRSGDLSVYWYQQSLDQGLQFLIQYYNGEERAKGNILERFSAQQFPDLHSELNLSSLELGDSALYFCASGSGGENEQFFGPGTRLTVL.

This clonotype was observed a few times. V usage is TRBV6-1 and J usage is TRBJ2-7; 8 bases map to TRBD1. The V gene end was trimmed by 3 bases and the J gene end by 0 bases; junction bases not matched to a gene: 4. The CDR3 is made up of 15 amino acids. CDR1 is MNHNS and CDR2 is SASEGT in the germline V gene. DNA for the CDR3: TGTGCCAGCAGTGAGGGACAGGAGAGCTCCTACGAGCAGTACGTC. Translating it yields CASSEGQESSYEQYV.

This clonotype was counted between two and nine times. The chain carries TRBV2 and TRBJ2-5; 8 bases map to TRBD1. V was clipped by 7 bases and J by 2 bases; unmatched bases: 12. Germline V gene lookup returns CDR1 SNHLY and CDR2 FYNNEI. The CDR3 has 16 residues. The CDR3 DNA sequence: TGTGCCAGCAAGAAAGACAGGGGCCGGTTACAAGAGACCCAGTACTTC. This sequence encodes CASKKDRGRLQETQYF.

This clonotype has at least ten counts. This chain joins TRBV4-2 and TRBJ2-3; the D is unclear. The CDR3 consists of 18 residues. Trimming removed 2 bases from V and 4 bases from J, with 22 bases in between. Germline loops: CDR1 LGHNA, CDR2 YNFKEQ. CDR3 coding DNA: TGTGCCAGCAGCCAAATAACCTCCTGGGGTGCGGACCCAGATACGCAGTATTTT. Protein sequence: CASSQITSWGADPDTQYF.

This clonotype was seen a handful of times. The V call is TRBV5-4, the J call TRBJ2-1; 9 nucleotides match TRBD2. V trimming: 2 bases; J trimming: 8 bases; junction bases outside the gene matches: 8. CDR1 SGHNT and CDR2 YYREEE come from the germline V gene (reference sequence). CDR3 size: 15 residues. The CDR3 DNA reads TGTGCCAGCAGCTTTCCTAGCGGGGTTGTCGATGAGCAGTTCTTC. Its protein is CASSFPSGVVDEQFF.

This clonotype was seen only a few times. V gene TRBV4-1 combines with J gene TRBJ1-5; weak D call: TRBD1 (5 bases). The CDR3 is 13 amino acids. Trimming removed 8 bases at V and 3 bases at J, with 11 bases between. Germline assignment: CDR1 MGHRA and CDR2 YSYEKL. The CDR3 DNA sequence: TGCGCCAGCGCCGCAGGGAACAATCAGCCCCAGCATTTT. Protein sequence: CASAAGNNQPQHF.

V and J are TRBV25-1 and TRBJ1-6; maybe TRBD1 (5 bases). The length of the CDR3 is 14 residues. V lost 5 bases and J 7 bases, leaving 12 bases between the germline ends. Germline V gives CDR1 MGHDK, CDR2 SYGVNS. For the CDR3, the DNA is TGTGCCAGCAGTTGGGGGACCGAGAATTCACCCCTCCACTTT. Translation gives CASSWGTENSPLHF.